A selection of T cell receptor beta chains follows, all from one sample in a study of OX40 agonist ivuxolimab in advanced cancers. This table comes from immunoSEQ multiplex PCR, and its TCRdb copy is limited to in-frame clones, with some not included. The data contain about 62,000 clones, approximately 81% of them singletons. The source material was CD4+ or CD8+ T cells sorted from blood, sampled in a trial of the OX40 agonist ivuxolimab. The receptors shown here come from an adult with an advanced solid tumor such as melanoma, head and neck, liver or kidney cancer. Each CDR3 is given with its conserved first and last residue. The D gene is left open where the match is weak. A clone size is listed for some rows: how often the clone was seen (once, few, many), or a class if it is expanded.

j_call v_call d_call clone_size cdr3_nt cdr3_aa
TRBJ2-7 TRBV19 NA medium-sized TGTGCCAGTAGTATAGGAGCCCTCTCTATAGACGAGCAGTACTTC CASSIGALSIDEQYF
TRBJ1-1 TRBV18 NA few TGTGCCAGCTCACCGGATTGGGGGGGAGGTCGCACTGAAGCTTTCTTT CASSPDWGGGRTEAFF
TRBJ2-7 TRBV6-6 NA NA TGTGCCAGCAGCCATAGTGGAGAGCAGTACTTC CASSHSGEQYF
TRBJ2-7 TRBV15 NA NA TGTGCCACCAGCAGAGTCGGGGGCGTTGGTTCCGAGCAGTACTTC CATSRVGGVGSEQYF
TRBJ2-7 TRBV7-8 NA NA TGTGCCAGCAGCCCCAGGGGAGGGCGGACCTACGAGCAGTACTTC CASSPRGGRTYEQYF
TRBJ1-2 TRBV5-4 NA NA TGTGCCAGCAGCCCCCAGGGTGTTCTCCGCTACACCTTC CASSPQGVLRYTF
TRBJ1-1 TRBV6-4 NA NA TGTGCCAGCAGTTTCGGCATGAACACTGAAGCTTTCTTT CASSFGMNTEAFF
TRBJ2-1 TRBV29-1 NA NA TGCAGCGTTGACAGATACAATGAGCAGTTCTTC CSVDRYNEQFF
TRBJ1-6 TRBV5-4 TRBD1 NA TGTGCCAGCAGCTTGCAGACAGGGGATAATTCACCCCTCCACTTT CASSLQTGDNSPLHF
TRBJ2-7 TRBV28 TRBD2 NA TGTGCCAGCAGTTCCCCGCGGGGGGAAAGCTCCTACGAGCAGTACTTC CASSSPRGESSYEQYF
TRBJ1-4 TRBV5-5 NA NA TGTGCCAGCAGCTTCAATCAGGGACCACCCAGTGAAAAACTGTTTTTT CASSFNQGPPSEKLFF
TRBJ1-4 TRBV28 TRBD1 NA TGTGCCACCAGGACAGGGAATGAAAAACTGTTTTTT CATRTGNEKLFF
TRBJ2-3 TRBV9 NA NA TGTGCCAGCAGCGTCGCTGCCGGGGCTAGCACAGATACGCAGTATTTT CASSVAAGASTDTQYF
TRBJ2-1 TRBV5-1 NA NA TGCGCCAGCAGGGCAGGTTCCAACAATGAGCAGTTCTTC CASRAGSNNEQFF
TRBJ2-5 TRBV2 NA NA TGTGCCAGCAATACCGCCACCGGGACAAAAGAGACCCAGTACTTC CASNTATGTKETQYF
TRBJ2-7 TRBV11-2 TRBD1 few TGTGCCAGCAGCTCCAGGGGGTACGAGCAGTACTTC CASSSRGYEQYF
TRBJ2-2 TRBV6-1 NA NA TGTGCCAGCAGTGGCAGATGGGCCGGGGAGCTGTTTTTT CASSGRWAGELFF